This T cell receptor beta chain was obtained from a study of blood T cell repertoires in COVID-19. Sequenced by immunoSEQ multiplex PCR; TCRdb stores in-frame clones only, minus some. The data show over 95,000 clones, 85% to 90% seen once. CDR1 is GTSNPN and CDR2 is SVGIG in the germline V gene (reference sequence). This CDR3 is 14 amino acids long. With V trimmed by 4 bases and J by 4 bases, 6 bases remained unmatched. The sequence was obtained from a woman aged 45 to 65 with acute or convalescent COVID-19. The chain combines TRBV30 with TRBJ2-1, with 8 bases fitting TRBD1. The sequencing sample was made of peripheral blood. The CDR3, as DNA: TGTGCCTGGACAGGGGACAGGAGGTACAATGAGCAGTTCTTC. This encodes CAWTGDRRYNEQFF.